This TCR beta chain comes out of a study of T cells in Graves' hyperthyroidism and ophthalmopathy. This clonotype was seen at least ten times. What it binds is unknown. RNA transcripts gave rise to amplified TCR beta CDR3 regions. With the HTBI primer set, the TCR CDR3 went through a first round of RT-PCR. One entry per CDR3 protein results from TCRdb running MiXCR on the multiplex PCR reads. The data hold 550,000 to 850,000 distinct CDR3 sequences, with about 19% observed a single time. Investigators excluded patients with uncontrolled infection, other autoimmune disease, pregnancy or lactation. Diagnosis rested on symptoms, serum thyroxine and TRAb, thyroid ultrasound, and orbital computed tomography. A sample of blood taken at first hyperthyroidism diagnosis preceded any ophthalmopathy symptoms. The study's findings and limits: A model of 13 V-J pairs discriminated ophthalmopathy from stable hyperthyroidism.

The CDR3 has 15 amino acids. V lost 6 bases to trimming and J lost 1 base; unmatched junction nucleotides: 8. The TCR originated in a woman in her forties or fifties with Graves' hyperthyroidism that later progressed to Graves' ophthalmopathy. Sequencing was done on a sample of blood. The chain combines TRBV12-3 or TRBV12-4 with TRBJ1-1, with 7 positions matching TRBD1. The CDR3 protein is CASSRWDSPNTEAFF. The CDR3 region has the DNA TGTGCCAGCAGCCGTTGGGACAGCCCGAACACTGAAGCTTTCTTT.